These 21 T cell receptor beta chains came from one sample sequenced in a study of beta chain features in type 1 diabetes. Of the isolated RNA, all was reverse transcribed, and so the sequenced material was expressed TCRB transcripts. Produced via immunoSEQ multiplex PCR; TCRdb's table is partial and in-frame only. The sample comprises 150,000 or so clones, roughly 10% of which are singletons, and around 2% rests with the top ten. The sequencing sample was made of central memory CD4+ T cells from blood. These receptors originate from a man younger than 35 in good health.

This chain joins TRBV6-1 and TRBJ1-5, with 8 nucleotides matching TRBD1. The V gene's germline CDR1 is MNHNS and CDR2 SASEGT. The CDR3 is 15 residues long. The J segment lost 9 bases and the V segment lost 5 bases, leaving 12 bases of the junction unmatched. This CDR3 reads CASSTHGQGSWPQHF. DNA of the CDR3: TGTGCCAGCAGTACTCATGGACAGGGCTCTTGGCCCCAGCATTTT.

The chain couples TRBV6-6 to TRBJ1-3, with D tentatively TRBD1 (6 bases). V dropped 6 bases and J dropped 4 bases, with 10 bases sitting between them. CDR1 MNHNY and CDR2 SVGAGI come from the germline V gene (reference sequence). The CDR3 loop spans 13 amino acids. The CDR3 here is CASSRDIGNTIYF. The CDR3 nucleotides read TGTGCCAGCAGCCGGGACATCGGAAACACCATATATTTT.

This chain uses TRBV9 with TRBJ2-1; no reliable D call. V lost 0 bases and J lost 0, with 10 bases in between. The CDR3 length is 16 residues. CDR1 and CDR2 from the germline V gene are SGDLS and YYNGEE. The CDR3 reads CASSVDPPGSYNEQFF. The CDR3 DNA sequence: TGTGCCAGCAGCGTAGACCCCCCCGGCTCCTACAATGAGCAGTTCTTC.

Note on this clone: Other DNA variants within this sample encode the same CDR3. This chain joins TRBV5-1 and TRBJ2-1, with D uncertain. Germline V gene sequence: CDR1 SGHRS, CDR2 YFSETQ. The germline V and J ends were trimmed by 0 bases and 5 bases, with 3 bases remaining between them. The CDR3 has 12 amino acids. The CDR3 DNA is TGCGCCAGCAGCTTGGAACACAATGAGCAGTTCTTC. Protein product: CASSLEHNEQFF. Complete variable domain (other parts from reference TRBV5-1 and TRBJ2-1): KAGVTQTPRYLIKTRGQQVTLSCSPISGHRSVSWYQQTPGQGLQFLFEYFSETQRNKGNFPGRFSGRQFSNSRSEMNVSTLELGDSALYLCASSLEHNEQFFGPGTRLTVL.

The rearrangement links TRBV5-4 to TRBJ1-2; D may be TRBD1 (5 bases). Germline CDR1 and CDR2: SGHNT and YYREEE (reference sequence). V lost 4 bases and J 6 bases, leaving 10 bases between the germline ends. This CDR3 has 12 amino acids. CDR3 sequence reads: CASSRPGHGYTF. The CDR3 DNA follows: TGTGCCAGCAGCCGTCCGGGGCATGGCTACACCTTC. Together with reference TRBV5-4 and TRBJ1-2, the CDR3 gives the full variable domain: ETGVTQSPTHLIKTRGQQVTLRCSSQSGHNTVSWYQQALGQGPQFIFQYYREEENGRGNFPPRFSGLQFPNYSSELNVNALELDDSALYLCASSRPGHGYTFGSGTRLTVV.

This clone was seen more than once but under ten times. The J gene is TRBJ2-7, the V gene TRBV18; 7 bases fit TRBD1. J was trimmed by 4 bases and V by 1 base; bases with no gene match: 4. In germline, CDR1 is KGHSH, CDR2 LQKENI. The CDR3 has 14 residues. The DNA of the CDR3 is TGTGCCAGCTCACCACAGGGGGCTGTGTACGAGCAGTACTTC. Translation: CASSPQGAVYEQYF. Full variable domain (outside the CDR3, taken from reference TRBV18 and TRBJ2-7): NAGVMQNPRHLVRRRGQEARLRCSPMKGHSHVYWYRQLPEEGLKFMVYLQKENIIDESGMPKERFSAEFPKEGPSILRIQQVVRGDSAAYFCASSPQGAVYEQYFGPGTRLTVT.

A few counts support this clone. V is TRBV7-2 and J is TRBJ2-5; TRBD2 matches at 8 bases. Germline-derived CDR1 and CDR2 are SGHTA and FQGNSA. This CDR3 has 14 residues. The V gene end was trimmed by 5 bases and the J gene end by 5 bases; junction bases not matched to a gene: 7. DNA for the CDR3: TGTGCCAGCAGCACGCGGGGGGCCGGCGAGACCCAGTACTTC. Translating it yields CASSTRGAGETQYF.

Ten or more counts support this clone. V and J are TRBV28 and TRBJ2-5, with 7 bases fitting TRBD2. Unmatched junction bases numbered 20, after V lost 8 bases and J lost 5 bases. Germline V gene data show CDR1 as MDHEN and CDR2 as SYDVKM. This CDR3 is 17 amino acids long. The CDR3 reads CASSSRLTAGEEETQYF. The CDR3 bases are TGTGCCAGCTCTTCCCGCCTCACTGCGGGAGAGGAGGAGACCCAGTACTTC.

This clone was recorded at least ten times. CDR3 protein: CASSLENPGQIYGYTF. CDR3 nucleotide sequence: TGTGCCAGCAGCTTAGAGAATCCGGGACAGATCTATGGCTACACCTTC. This chain uses TRBV7-9 with TRBJ1-2; 7 bases line up with TRBD1. V lost 1 base to trimming and J lost 4 bases; unmatched junction nucleotides: 9. Germline loops: CDR1 SEHNR, CDR2 FQNEAQ (reference sequence). The CDR3 has 16 residues. Full variable domain (remainder filled in from reference TRBV7-9 and TRBJ1-2): DTGVSQNPRHKITKRGQNVTFRCDPISEHNRLYWYRQTLGQGPEFLTYFQNEAQLEKSRLLSDRFSAERPKGSFSTLEIQRTEQGDSAMYLCASSLENPGQIYGYTFGSGTRLTVV.

The table lists this clone with a few counts. J is TRBJ1-2 and V is TRBV27; D call uncertain. Germline V gene data show CDR1 as MNHEY and CDR2 as SMNVEV (reference sequence). Trimming removed 2 bases from V and 4 bases from J, with 11 bases in between. The CDR3 is 14 amino acids. The CDR3 coding sequence is TGTGCCAGCAGTTTACAGAGTTTTGGCTATGGCTACACCTTC. Translating it yields CASSLQSFGYGYTF.

J is TRBJ1-2 and V is TRBV5-1; 10 nucleotides match TRBD1. The CDR3 is 15 residues long. V shed 4 bases, J shed 3 bases, and the junction held 6 bases outside the gene matches. CDR1 and CDR2 from the germline V gene are SGHRS and YFSETQ. In nucleotides, the CDR3 is TGCGCCAGCAGCATGACAGGGGGCCCTGACTATGGCTACACCTTC. The encoded protein is CASSMTGGPDYGYTF.

The chain joins TRBV5-1 to TRBJ2-2; D is unresolved. The CDR3 sequence is 14 residues long. V lost 0 bases to trimming and J lost 1 base, with 4 bases between them. CDR1 SGHRS and CDR2 YFSETQ come from the germline V gene. Here the CDR3 DNA reads TGCGCCAGCAGCTTGGAGGAGAACACCGGGGAGCTGTTTTTT. It encodes CASSLEENTGELFF.

This clone was seen only a few times. V and J are TRBV11-1 and TRBJ2-3; TRBD2 matches 8 bases. Germline CDR1 is SGHAT and CDR2 is FQDESV (reference sequence). The junction had 8 bases not matched to a gene; V was cut back by 5 bases and J by 1 base. The length of the CDR3 is 16 residues. The DNA of the CDR3 is TGTGCCAGCAGCCGGGAAGAAGCGGGAGGCACAGATACGCAGTATTTT. Its protein product is CASSREEAGGTDTQYF.

This clone has a handful of counts. The chain employs TRBV29-1 and TRBJ2-5; D not resolved. Germline CDR1 reads SQVTM; CDR2 reads ANQGSEA. The length of the CDR3 is 14 residues. V dropped 3 bases and J dropped 1 base, with 12 bases sitting between them. The DNA for the CDR3 is TGCAGCGTTGACGTCGGGCCTTCCCAAGAGACCCAGTACTTC. It specifies CSVDVGPSQETQYF.

This clone was counted only a few times. V and J are TRBV7-2 and TRBJ2-7; unclear D gene. CDR3 length equals 12 residues. The V gene's germline CDR1 is SGHTA and CDR2 FQGNSA. Trimming stripped 3 bases from V and 5 bases from J, with 8 bases between. The CDR3 coding sequence is TGTGCCAGCAGCTTTGGATGGAACGAGCAGTACTTC. It encodes CASSFGWNEQYF.

V usage is TRBV27 and J usage is TRBJ2-1, with 10 bases identical to TRBD2. In germline, CDR1 is MNHEY, CDR2 SMNVEV (reference sequence). The J segment lost 3 bases and the V segment lost 7 bases, leaving 3 bases of the junction unmatched. This CDR3 spans 14 amino acids. As DNA, the CDR3 is TGTGCCAGCAAACTAGCGGGAAACTACAATGAGCAGTTCTTC. Amino acids: CASKLAGNYNEQFF.

This clone was counted a few times. The gene calls are TRBV11-1 and TRBJ2-5; no clear D gene. Trimming took 3 bases from V and 2 from J, leaving 7 bases between them. Germline V gives CDR1 SGHAT, CDR2 FQDESV (reference sequence). The CDR3 loop spans 13 amino acids. The CDR3 here is CASSLGIQETQYF. CDR3 DNA sequence: TGTGCCAGCAGCTTGGGAATTCAAGAGACCCAGTACTTC.

The J gene is TRBJ2-7, the V gene TRBV29-1, with 7 bases identical to TRBD1. The CDR3 consists of 13 residues. CDR1 and CDR2 from the germline V gene are SQVTM and ANQGSEA. After removal of 4 bases from V and 6 bases from J, the junction contained 9 bases not matched to a gene. The CDR3 loop is CSVGQGFVGEQYF. The CDR3 DNA reads TGCAGCGTTGGACAGGGATTCGTCGGCGAGCAGTACTTC.

This clone was counted a few times. The chain joins TRBV10-3 to TRBJ2-7; TRBD1 aligns across 9 bases. The germline CDR1 and CDR2 sequences are ENHRY and SYGVKD. Trimming removed 7 bases from V and 1 base from J; junction bases left unmatched: 8. The CDR3 sequence is 15 residues long. CDR3: CAIKKDRGYSYEQYF. The CDR3, as DNA: TGTGCCATCAAAAAGGACAGGGGCTATTCCTACGAGCAGTACTTC.

This chain joins TRBV30 and TRBJ1-2; maybe TRBD1 (6 bases). The CDR3 consists of 15 residues. Trimming took off 8 bases at V and 7 bases at J, with 26 bases between the two ends. Germline V gene lookup returns CDR1 GTSNPN and CDR2 SVGIG (reference sequence). CDR3 loop: CAGMRIPDRSAGYTF. The CDR3, as DNA: TGTGCCGGAATGCGAATTCCCGACAGGTCCGCTGGCTACACCTTC.

The gene calls are TRBV28 and TRBJ1-2; possible D gene TRBD1, 6 bases. With 6 bases removed from V and 0 bases from J, the gap between germline ends came to 8 bases. Germline V lookup: CDR1 MDHEN, CDR2 SYDVKM. This CDR3 is built from 13 residues. CDR3 coding DNA: TGTGCCAGCAGGGACAGCTCTAACTATGGCTACACCTTC. Its protein product is CASRDSSNYGYTF.